Reported below is one T cell receptor (beta chain). There is no known antigen for this receptor. No base quality information exists; no much larger clone differs at one position. Using the deep immunoSEQ assay, multiplex PCR amplified TCR CDR3 regions from genomic DNA. Genomic DNA extracted from each cell subset was distributed evenly over all wells of several immunoSEQ 96-well plates, and each plate served as one replicate. For unsorted PBMC, each replicate PCR was loaded with 250 to 300 ng genomic DNA, equivalent to around 30,000 T cell genomes. Unsorted PBMC genomic DNA was sequenced across ten immunoSEQ deep assay plates. Purified libraries were quantified with a Qubit 3.0 fluorometer, sized on a Bioanalyzer 2100, and re-quantified with the KAPA Library Quantification kit. Each immunoSEQ 96-well plate was sequenced on its own single-read 150-cycle Illumina NextSeq 550 flow cell. The paper's processing steps were these. Because only junctional sequences without quality scores were contained in the immunoSEQ output, filtering matching that applied to full-length reads could not be performed. Sequences were annotated with PyIR, a Python wrapper for IgBLAST v1.9, using IMGT germline references to assign V/J genes and CDR3. Reads were filtered out if the reads had weak V/J assignments (E-value above 1e-6), no CDR3, stop codons, out-of-frame junctions, or ambiguous translated residues. V3J clonotypes were defined by identical inferred V gene, J gene, and CDR3 amino acid sequence. Percentage overlap between repertoires was calculated by dividing the number of shared unique clonotypes by the size of the smaller repertoire. Richness of each repertoire was evaluated using RTK rarefaction, the Chao1 estimator, and Recon v2.1 estimates of unobserved clonotypes. In TCRdb, the immuneACCESS table is reduced to in-frame sequences with V and J assigned. These tables do not hold every clone; where another copy was compared, an unresolved V gene accounts for under half, and the others remain unexplained. Clone size and V and J calls were adopted from that table, with D and trimming inferred from the DNA. The sample table shows about 560,000 clones, and just over 75% are seen once. More than 10% of the sample is taken by the ten largest.

The data originate from a study of shared clonotypes between healthy human individuals (dated by TCRdb to the early 2020s). For the study in its entirety: A couple of women and a few men aged 18 to 49 years were included in the cohort. To estimate repertoire size and how much clonotypes are shared between individuals, the study performed deep sequencing of blood TCR repertoires from roughly five healthy adults. Different laboratories and diverse techniques were used to prepare libraries and sequence TCR repertoires, to increase sequencing depth and limit assay-specific biases. Between about 0.9 and 9 billion PBMCs per donor were obtained by leukapheresis.

Including the terminal cysteine and phenylalanine, the CDR3 comprises 15 residues. This entry keeps only the CDR3 DNA: 45 bases, framed from base 1. As encoded in the germline V gene, CDR1 is SGHRS while CDR2 is YFSETQ. V is pruned by 4 bases and J by 2 bases, leaving 9 bases of the junction without a gene match. The donors were healthy, HIV-negative adults with no recently reported acute infections or vaccinations. Every donor was a Caucasian adult living in Nashville, Tennessee, USA. For unsorted samples, 90 million or so PBMCs were counted and genomic DNA was extracted with the QIAamp DNA Blood Mini kit. After blood collection by leukapheresis, PBMCs were isolated using Ficoll-Histopaque density gradient centrifugation and then cryopreserved in the vapor phase of liquid nitrogen. Results the study describes overall, beyond this receptor: Because the study included a small number of donors, the genetic and exposure-history diversity represented was limited. Only blood was sampled, and tissue TCR repertoires likely differ from those in blood. Based on pairwise subsampling, the degree of clonotype sharing among donors was expected to be affected by sequencing depth.

The V gene is TRBV5-1 and the J gene is TRBJ2-7; 7 middle bases align to TRBD1. This clonotype was obtained from a woman aged 35 to 49 in good health. Some clones in this sample may be carry-over from other donors' samples. The sequenced material came from PBMCs. The DNA sequence reads TGCGCCAGCAGCAACGCCCGGACAGGAGCCTACGAGCAGTACTTC. The encoded protein is CASSNARTGAYEQYF. Beyond the CDR3, the reference TRBV5-1 and TRBJ2-7 genes provide the residues; the full variable domain reads: KAGVTQTPRYLIKTRGQQVTLSCSPISGHRSVSWYQQTPGQGLQFLFEYFSETQRNKGNFPGRFSGRQFSNSRSEMNVSTLELGDSALYLCASSNARTGAYEQYFGPGTRLTVT.